The T cell receptor (beta chain) under discussion was sequenced for a study of technical replicates of blood from a handful of donors. Germline CDR1 reads MNHNS; CDR2 reads SASEGT. Trimming shortened V by 5 bases and J by 1 base, and 11 bases separated the two germline ends. The CDR3 is made up of 14 amino acids. Measured with immunoSEQ multiplex PCR; TCRdb has only the in-frame clones, and not every one. The table lists approximately 80,000 clones, roughly 98% of them singletons. Sequencing was carried out using T cells isolated from PBMCs. V usage is TRBV6-1 and J usage is TRBJ1-1, with D possibly matching TRBD1 (5 bases). This TCR was sampled from a human donor in good health. For the CDR3, the DNA is TGTGCCAGCAGTAGAGGGGAGGGGAACACTGAAGCTTTCTTT. It translates to CASSRGEGNTEAFF.